The clone carrying this TCR beta chain was seen ten or more times. Researchers took RNA transcripts and amplified the TCR beta CDR3 regions from them. HTBI primers were used for first-round RT-PCR of the TCR CDR3. TCRdb passed the multiplex PCR reads through MiXCR, listing each CDR3 protein once. Among about 700,000 distinct CDR3 sequences listed, 12% to 15% were seen once. This specimen comes from a study of T cells in Graves' hyperthyroidism and ophthalmopathy. CDR3 length: 15 residues. Germline CDR1 MNHEY, CDR2 SVGEGT. The V gene lost 6 bases and the J gene lost 2 bases, with 16 bases spanning the gap.

The source material was blood. The sequence derives from a woman aged 18-30 years with Graves' hyperthyroidism. The genes are TRBV6-2 or TRBV6-3 and TRBJ2-5; D uncertain. This chain's CDR3 is CASSSTGGKQETQYF. Here the CDR3 DNA reads TGTGCCAGCAGCTCTACTGGCGGTAAACAAGAGACCCAGTACTTC.